A selection of T cell receptor beta chains follows, all from one sample in a study of T cell responses to AZD1222 COVID-19 vaccine. Profiling relied on immunoSEQ multiplex PCR, and the TCRdb table lists in-frame clones only, not all of them. The data contain 120,000 to 150,000 clones, around 88% of them singletons. The specimen comprised peripheral blood, sampled on day 0 of AZD1222 vaccination. The origin of the receptors is an adult in good health. The CDR3 runs from the conserved cysteine through the conserved F or W. The order of the fields is clone size, V gene, D gene, J gene, CDR3 DNA, CDR3 protein. A D gene is named only where the DNA matches it firmly. Not all rows give a size; the values are once, few, many and, for expanded clones, a class.

size: NA
V: TRBV6-5
D: NA
J: TRBJ2-7
DNA: TGTGCCAGCAGCACCCAGGGGTCGACCTACGAGCAGTACTTC
CDR3: CASSTQGSTYEQYF

size: NA
V: TRBV7-6
D: TRBD1
J: TRBJ1-3
DNA: TGTGCCAGCAGCCAAAGACCAGGGGGCCTAAATGGAAACACCATATATTTT
CDR3: CASSQRPGGLNGNTIYF

size: NA
V: TRBV29-1
D: NA
J: TRBJ1-2
DNA: TGCAGCGTCGCCGGGGATGGCTACACCTTC
CDR3: CSVAGDGYTF

size: NA
V: TRBV25-1
D: NA
J: TRBJ1-4
DNA: TGTGCCAGCAACAGAGGGGTTGGAGAAAAACTGTTTTTT
CDR3: CASNRGVGEKLFF

size: NA
V: TRBV5-4
D: NA
J: TRBJ2-1
DNA: TGTGCCAGCAGCTCCCGGGCTAGCACTTTCTACAATGAGCAGTTCTTC
CDR3: CASSSRASTFYNEQFF

size: NA
V: TRBV5-1
D: NA
J: TRBJ2-7
DNA: TGCGCCAGCAGCTTGTCTGGGGAGATAGAGCAGTACTTC
CDR3: CASSLSGEIEQYF

size: NA
V: TRBV7-8
D: TRBD1
J: TRBJ2-7
DNA: TGTGCCAGCAGCGCCTGGGACAGCAACTACGAGCAGTACTTC
CDR3: CASSAWDSNYEQYF

size: few
V: TRBV5-4
D: TRBD2
J: TRBJ2-2
DNA: TGTGCCAGCAGGGCTAGCGGGAGGGCCGGGGAGCTGTTTTTT
CDR3: CASRASGRAGELFF

size: NA
V: TRBV15
D: TRBD1
J: TRBJ2-2
DNA: TGTGCCACCAGCTCCGGGACAGGGCAAACCGGGGAGCTGTTTTTT
CDR3: CATSSGTGQTGELFF

size: few
V: TRBV4-1
D: NA
J: TRBJ1-1
DNA: TGCGCCAGCAGCCAAGTCGGTTCGCTGAACACTGAAGCTTTCTTT
CDR3: CASSQVGSLNTEAFF

size: NA
V: TRBV28
D: TRBD1
J: TRBJ1-1
DNA: TGTGCCAGCAGCTCAAACAGGGGGAGTTGGAACACTGAAGCTTTCTTT
CDR3: CASSSNRGSWNTEAFF

size: NA
V: TRBV4-1
D: NA
J: TRBJ2-7
DNA: TGCGCCAGCAGCCAAGTTGTTCGGTCCGAGCAGTACTTC
CDR3: CASSQVVRSEQYF

size: NA
V: TRBV5-1
D: NA
J: TRBJ1-1
DNA: TGCGCCAGCAGTATAATAGGCACTGAAGCTTTCTTT
CDR3: CASSIIGTEAFF

size: NA
V: TRBV7-2
D: TRBD1
J: TRBJ1-6
DNA: TGTGCCAGCAGCTTAGGACAGGGGCCTTCACCCCTCCACTTT
CDR3: CASSLGQGPSPLHF

size: NA
V: TRBV7-9
D: NA
J: TRBJ1-4
DNA: TGTGCCAGCAGCTTCGCAGGGGCAACTAATGAAAAACTGTTTTTT
CDR3: CASSFAGATNEKLFF

size: few
V: TRBV7-9
D: NA
J: TRBJ1-3
DNA: TGTGCCAGCAGCTTAGGGCGGGGCTCTGGAAACACCATATATTTT
CDR3: CASSLGRGSGNTIYF

size: NA
V: TRBV10-3
D: NA
J: TRBJ2-7
DNA: TGTGCCATCAGTGAGTCGTCTAGAGGTGGCTACGAGCAGTACTTC
CDR3: CAISESSRGGYEQYF

size: NA
V: TRBV6-5
D: NA
J: TRBJ1-1
DNA: TGTGCCAGCAGTTACTCGGAGGGAACTGAAGCTTTCTTT
CDR3: CASSYSEGTEAFF

size: once
V: TRBV10-3
D: NA
J: TRBJ1-5
DNA: TGTGCCATCCCGCTCGGGAGGAATCAGCCCCAGCATTTT
CDR3: CAIPLGRNQPQHF

size: NA
V: TRBV7-6
D: TRBD1
J: TRBJ1-2
DNA: TGTGCCAGCAGCTTAGCCCAAGGGGGGACAGGGAATGGCTACACCTTC
CDR3: CASSLAQGGTGNGYTF

size: once
V: TRBV7-8
D: NA
J: TRBJ1-2
DNA: TGTGCCAGCAGCTTAGAGGTGGTTCAGGGCTACACCTTC
CDR3: CASSLEVVQGYTF

size: NA
V: TRBV29-1
D: NA
J: TRBJ1-2
DNA: TGCAGCGCCAGGATAGCTCGAAACTATGGCTACACCTTC
CDR3: CSARIARNYGYTF

size: NA
V: TRBV3-1/TRBV3-2
D: NA
J: TRBJ2-7
DNA: TGTGCCAGCAGCCAAGAGGGGGCGGGTTTGACCTACGAGCAGTACTTC
CDR3: CASSQEGAGLTYEQYF

size: NA
V: TRBV10-3
D: TRBD1
J: TRBJ1-2
DNA: TGTGCCATCAGTGAGAACCAGGGGGACTATGGCTACACCTTC
CDR3: CAISENQGDYGYTF

size: NA
V: TRBV19
D: TRBD2
J: TRBJ2-1
DNA: TGTGCCAGTACCCCTCTGGCGGGAGACAATGAGCAGTTCTTC
CDR3: CASTPLAGDNEQFF

size: NA
V: TRBV6-2/TRBV6-3
D: NA
J: TRBJ2-7
DNA: TGTGCCAGCAGTTACCTGGATTACGAGCAGTACTTC
CDR3: CASSYLDYEQYF